This TCR beta chain derives from a study of shared clonotypes between healthy human individuals. Overall study results and limits: Naive subsets generally had larger estimated richness than memory subsets.

Per the germline V gene, CDR1 is ENHRY and CDR2 is SYGVKD. Germline trimming cut 3 bases from V and 7 bases from J; bases unmatched to any gene: 15. This CDR3 comprises 17 residues. To note about this clone: The target antigen is unknown.

Some clones are missing from TCRdb's copy, which holds only in-frame ones; the method was immunoSEQ multiplex PCR. The data contain hundreds of thousands of clones, about 95% of them seen just once; the ten biggest clones take up 0.11%. CD8 cells classed as naive were CD45RO-negative and positively selected for CCR7, excluding terminally differentiated effector memory CD45RA+ cells. The chain couples TRBV10-3 to TRBJ2-1; 7 bases match TRBD2. Input material: naive CD8+ T cells sorted from blood. The TCR originated in a woman aged 25 to 39 in good health. In DNA form, the CDR3 reads TGTGCCATCAGTGAAAAGGCGAGGCGGAGAGCGGGGAATGAGCAGTTCTTC. Protein product: CAISEKARRRAGNEQFF.